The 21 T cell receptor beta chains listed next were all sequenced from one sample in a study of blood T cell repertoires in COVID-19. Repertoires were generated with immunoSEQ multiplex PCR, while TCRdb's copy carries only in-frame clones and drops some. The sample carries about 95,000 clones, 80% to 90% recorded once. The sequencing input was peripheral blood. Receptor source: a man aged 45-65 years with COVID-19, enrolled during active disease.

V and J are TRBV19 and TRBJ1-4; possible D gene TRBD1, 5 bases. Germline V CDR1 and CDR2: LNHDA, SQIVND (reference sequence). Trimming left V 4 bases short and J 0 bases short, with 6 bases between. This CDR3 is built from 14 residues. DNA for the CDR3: TGTGCCAGTAGTAGGGGGGCAACTAATGAAAAACTGTTTTTT. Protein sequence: CASSRGATNEKLFF.

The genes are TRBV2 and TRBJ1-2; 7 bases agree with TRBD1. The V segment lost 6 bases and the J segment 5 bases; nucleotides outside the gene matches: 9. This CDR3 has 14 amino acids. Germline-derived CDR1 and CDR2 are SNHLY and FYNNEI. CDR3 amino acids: CASRGYRGPYGYTF. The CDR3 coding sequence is TGTGCCAGCAGGGGATACAGGGGTCCATATGGCTACACCTTC.

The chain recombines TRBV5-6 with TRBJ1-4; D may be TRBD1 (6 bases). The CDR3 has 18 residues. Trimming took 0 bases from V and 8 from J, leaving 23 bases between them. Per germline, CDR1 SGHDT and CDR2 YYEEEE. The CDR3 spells CASSLEGPGHGIREKLFF. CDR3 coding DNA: TGTGCCAGCAGCTTGGAAGGGCCGGGACACGGGATTCGGGAAAAACTGTTTTTT.

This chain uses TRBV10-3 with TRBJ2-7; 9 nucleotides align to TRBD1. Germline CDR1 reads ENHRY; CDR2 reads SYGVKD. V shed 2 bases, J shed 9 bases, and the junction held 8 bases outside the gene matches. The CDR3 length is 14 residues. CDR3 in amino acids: CAISEPRDRERQYF. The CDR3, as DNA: TGTGCCATCAGTGAGCCCCGGGACAGGGAACGGCAGTACTTC.

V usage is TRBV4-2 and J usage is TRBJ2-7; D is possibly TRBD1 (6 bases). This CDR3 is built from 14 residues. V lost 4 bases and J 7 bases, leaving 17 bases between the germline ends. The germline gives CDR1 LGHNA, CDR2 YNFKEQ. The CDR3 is CASSPANRAGEQYF. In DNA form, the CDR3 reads TGTGCCAGCAGCCCGGCGAACAGGGCCGGGGAGCAGTACTTC.

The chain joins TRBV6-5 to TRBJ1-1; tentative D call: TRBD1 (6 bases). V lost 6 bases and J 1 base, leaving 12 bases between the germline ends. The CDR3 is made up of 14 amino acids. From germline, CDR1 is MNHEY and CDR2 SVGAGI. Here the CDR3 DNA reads TGTGCCAGCAGCGGACAGTGGAAGAACACTGAAGCTTTCTTT. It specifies CASSGQWKNTEAFF.

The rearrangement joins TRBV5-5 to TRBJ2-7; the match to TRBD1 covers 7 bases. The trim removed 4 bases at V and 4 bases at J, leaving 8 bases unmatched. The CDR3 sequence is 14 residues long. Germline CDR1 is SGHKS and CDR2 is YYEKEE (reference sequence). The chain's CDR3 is CASSLGTDYYEQYF. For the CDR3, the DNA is TGTGCCAGCAGCCTAGGGACAGACTATTACGAGCAGTACTTC.

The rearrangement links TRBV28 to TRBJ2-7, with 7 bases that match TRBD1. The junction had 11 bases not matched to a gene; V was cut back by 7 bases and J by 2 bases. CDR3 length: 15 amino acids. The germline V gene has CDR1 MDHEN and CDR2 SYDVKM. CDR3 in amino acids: CASTTSGTAPYEQYF. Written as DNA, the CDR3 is TGTGCCAGCACGACGTCCGGGACAGCCCCCTACGAGCAGTACTTC.

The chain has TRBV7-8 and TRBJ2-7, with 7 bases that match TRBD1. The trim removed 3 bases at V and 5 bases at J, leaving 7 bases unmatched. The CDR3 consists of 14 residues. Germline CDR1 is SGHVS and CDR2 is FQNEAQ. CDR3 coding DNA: TGTGCCAGCAGCTTTAACAGGGGATCCGACGAGCAGTACTTC. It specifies CASSFNRGSDEQYF.

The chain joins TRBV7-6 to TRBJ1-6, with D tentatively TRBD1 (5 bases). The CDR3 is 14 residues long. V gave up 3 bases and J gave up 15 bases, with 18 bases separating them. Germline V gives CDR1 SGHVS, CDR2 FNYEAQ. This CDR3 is CASSLGGPRDVLHF. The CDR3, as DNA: TGTGCCAGCAGCTTGGGGGGTCCCAGGGATGTCCTCCACTTT.

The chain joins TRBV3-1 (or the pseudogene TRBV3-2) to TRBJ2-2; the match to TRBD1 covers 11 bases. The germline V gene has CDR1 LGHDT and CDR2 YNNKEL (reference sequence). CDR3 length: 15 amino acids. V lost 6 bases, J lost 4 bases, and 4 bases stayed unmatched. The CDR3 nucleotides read TGTGCCAGCAGAACCGGGACAGGGGGCACCGGGGAGCTGTTTTTT. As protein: CASRTGTGGTGELFF.

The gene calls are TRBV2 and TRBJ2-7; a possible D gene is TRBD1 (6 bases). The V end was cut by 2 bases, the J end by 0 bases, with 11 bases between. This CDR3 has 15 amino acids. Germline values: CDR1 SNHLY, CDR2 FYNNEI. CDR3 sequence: CASSEWDKSSYEQYF. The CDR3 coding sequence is TGTGCCAGCAGTGAATGGGACAAAAGCTCCTACGAGCAGTACTTC.

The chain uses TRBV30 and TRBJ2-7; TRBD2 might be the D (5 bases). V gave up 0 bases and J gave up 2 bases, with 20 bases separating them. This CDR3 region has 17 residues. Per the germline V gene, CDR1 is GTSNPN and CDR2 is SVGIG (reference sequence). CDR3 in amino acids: CAWSVRRSEDWAYEQYF. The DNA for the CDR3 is TGTGCCTGGAGTGTACGCCGGTCGGAGGATTGGGCCTACGAGCAGTACTTC.

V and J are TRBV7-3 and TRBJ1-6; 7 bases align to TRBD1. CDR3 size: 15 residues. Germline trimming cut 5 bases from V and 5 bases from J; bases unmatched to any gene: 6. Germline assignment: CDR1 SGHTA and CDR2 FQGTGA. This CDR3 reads CASSRLGTDNSPLHF. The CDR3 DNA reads TGTGCCAGCAGCCGCCTCGGGACAGATAATTCACCCCTCCACTTT.

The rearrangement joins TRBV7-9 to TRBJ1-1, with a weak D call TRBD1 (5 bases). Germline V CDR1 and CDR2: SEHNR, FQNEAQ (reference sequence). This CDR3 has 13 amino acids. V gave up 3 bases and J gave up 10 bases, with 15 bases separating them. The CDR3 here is CASSFSQGIGAFF. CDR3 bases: TGTGCCAGCAGCTTTTCCCAGGGCATTGGAGCTTTCTTT.

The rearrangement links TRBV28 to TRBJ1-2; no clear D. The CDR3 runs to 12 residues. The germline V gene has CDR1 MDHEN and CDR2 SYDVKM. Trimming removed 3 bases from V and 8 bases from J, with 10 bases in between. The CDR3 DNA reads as TGTGCCAGCAGTTTCGGTAGTTTCGGCTACACCTTC. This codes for CASSFGSFGYTF.

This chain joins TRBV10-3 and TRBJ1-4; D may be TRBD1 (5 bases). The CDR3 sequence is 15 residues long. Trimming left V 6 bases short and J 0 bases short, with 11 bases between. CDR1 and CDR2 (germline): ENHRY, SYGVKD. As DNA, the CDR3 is TGTGCCATCAGCCCTGGGGGGTCAACTAATGAAAAACTGTTTTTT. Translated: CAISPGGSTNEKLFF.

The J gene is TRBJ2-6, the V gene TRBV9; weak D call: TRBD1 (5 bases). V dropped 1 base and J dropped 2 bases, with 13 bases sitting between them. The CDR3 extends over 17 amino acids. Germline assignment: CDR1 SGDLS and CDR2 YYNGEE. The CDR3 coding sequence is TGTGCCAGCAGCGTAAGGCAGGGCTTGACTGGGGCCAACGTCCTGACTTTC. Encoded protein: CASSVRQGLTGANVLTF.

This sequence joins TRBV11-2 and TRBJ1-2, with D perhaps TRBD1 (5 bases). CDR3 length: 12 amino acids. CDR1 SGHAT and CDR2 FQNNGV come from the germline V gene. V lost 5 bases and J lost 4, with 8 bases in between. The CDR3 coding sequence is TGTGCCAGCAGCCCGGACACCTATGGCTACACCTTC. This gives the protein CASSPDTYGYTF.

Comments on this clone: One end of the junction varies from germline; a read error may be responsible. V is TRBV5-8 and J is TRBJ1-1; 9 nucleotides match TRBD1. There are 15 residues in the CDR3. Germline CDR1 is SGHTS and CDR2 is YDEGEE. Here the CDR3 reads CASRLGTGWATEAFF. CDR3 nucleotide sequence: TGTGCCAGCAGATTGGGGACAGGGTGGGCCACTGAAGCTTTCTTT.

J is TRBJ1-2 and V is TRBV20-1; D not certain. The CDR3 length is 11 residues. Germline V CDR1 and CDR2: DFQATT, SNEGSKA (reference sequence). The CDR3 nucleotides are TGCAGCGGAGTTATTAACTATGGCTACACCTTC. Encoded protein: CSGVINYGYTF.